The rows below give T cell receptor beta chains drawn from one sample of a study of T cell changes during pregnancy in multiple sclerosis. The data were produced by immunoSEQ multiplex PCR, yet TCRdb's version contains in-frame clones alone and is incomplete. The repertoire holds fewer than 45,000 clones, 88% seen once, with around 7.2% in the top ten. Here the sequenced sample was CD8+ T cells from peripheral blood mononuclear cells, taken in the third trimester of pregnancy. Source of these receptors: a female donor with multiple sclerosis, enrolled in a pregnancy study. Both conserved end residues are part of each CDR3. A D gene is named only where the DNA matches it firmly. Part of the rows lack a size; the others show once, few, many or a class for expanded clones.

>TRBJ1-1|-|-|TRBV6-1
TGTGCCACCGACGTCGGGACTGAAGCTTTCTTT
CATDVGTEAFF
>TRBJ2-5|TRBD2|-|TRBV9
TGTGCCAGCAGCGACCGACCACTAGCGGGGGGGCGAGAGACCCAGTACTTC
CASSDRPLAGGRETQYF
>TRBJ2-7|-|many|TRBV4-2
TGTGCCAGCAGCCAAGAAACCGGGTCCTCCTACGAGCAGTACTTC
CASSQETGSSYEQYF
>TRBJ2-1|-|-|TRBV12-5
TGTGCTAGTGGTTTGATCCGGGACTTTTCCTTCTCCTACAATGAGCAGTTCTTC
CASGLIRDFSFSYNEQFF
>TRBJ2-2|-|-|TRBV6-5
TGTGCCAGCAGTTACGAGCGGCTGCCTCACGGGGAGCTGTTTTTT
CASSYERLPHGELFF
>TRBJ2-2|TRBD2|-|TRBV27
TGTGCCAGCAGTTTAATAGGGCCTAGCGGCGGGGAGCTGTTTTTT
CASSLIGPSGGELFF
>TRBJ1-1|TRBD1|-|TRBV15
TGTGCCACCAGCAGAGATCGGGCAACAGGGGACACTGAAGCTTTCTTT
CATSRDRATGDTEAFF
>TRBJ2-1|TRBD2|once|TRBV27
TGTGCCAGCAGTTGGGACGCGGGGGGGTGGAATGAGCAGTTCTTC
CASSWDAGGWNEQFF
>TRBJ1-4|-|-|TRBV13
TGTGCCAGCAGCTCGTCATCCGGTCTTGCCTATGAAAAACTGTTTTTT
CASSSSSGLAYEKLFF
>TRBJ1-2|TRBD1|-|TRBV4-1
TGCGCCAGCAGCCCGGGACAGGGAGGGTATGGCTACACCTTC
CASSPGQGGYGYTF
>TRBJ2-3|-|-|TRBV4-1
TGCGCCAGCAGCCAAGGGTACCGGGGAGATACGCAGTATTTT
CASSQGYRGDTQYF
>TRBJ2-5|-|once|TRBV7-7
TGTGCTAGCAGCTTAATGGTCCGGGGGACCCAGTACTTC
CASSLMVRGTQYF
>TRBJ1-2|TRBD1|-|TRBV7-2
TGTGCCAGCAGCTTGAGGGGACAGGGGGCGCCCAACTATGGCTACACCTTC
CASSLRGQGAPNYGYTF
>TRBJ2-7|-|-|TRBV6-1
TGTGCCAGCAGTGAAAATGAGAGCGGAGGCTACGAGCAGTACTTC
CASSENESGGYEQYF
>TRBJ2-1|-|-|TRBV19
TGTGCCAGTAGCCCTTGGGGGGAGGACTCCTACAATGAGCAGTTCTTC
CASSPWGEDSYNEQFF
>TRBJ1-5|TRBD1|-|TRBV11-2
TGTGCCAGCAGCACAGGGGTGGGCAATCAGCCCCAGCATTTT
CASSTGVGNQPQHF
>TRBJ2-1|TRBD2|-|TRBV27
TGTGCCAGCAGTCCCAGGACTAGGGTCTGGGAGCAGTTCTTC
CASSPRTRVWEQFF
>TRBJ1-1|-|-|TRBV6-5
TGTGCCAGCAGTTACTCAGGGGAGAACACTGAAGCTTTCTTT
CASSYSGENTEAFF
>TRBJ1-1|-|-|TRBV4-1
TGCGCCAGCAGCCAAAGCTACAACAGAGCCAACACTGAAGCTTTCTTT
CASSQSYNRANTEAFF
>TRBJ1-6|-|-|TRBV11-2
TGTGCCAGCAGCGCAGGTTATAATTCACCCCTCCACTTT
CASSAGYNSPLHF
>TRBJ1-4|TRBD1|-|TRBV14
TGTGCCAGCAGCCTCACGCGGGACAGGGTGAAAATTAATGAAAAACTGTTTTTT
CASSLTRDRVKINEKLFF
>TRBJ2-1|TRBD1|-|TRBV4-3
TGCGCCAGCAGTCGCCTTGACAGGGTGGACAATGAGCAGTTCTTC
CASSRLDRVDNEQFF
>TRBJ1-1|TRBD1|-|TRBV7-9
TGTGCCAGCAGCTCTTATGGACAGGATGAGAACACTGAAGCTTTCTTT
CASSSYGQDENTEAFF
>TRBJ2-7|-|-|TRBV6-6
TGTGCCAGCAGTTACTCACACGTCTACGAGCAGTACTTC
CASSYSHVYEQYF
>TRBJ2-7|-|-|TRBV15
TGTGCCACCAGCAGAGACAGGGGGACTTACGAGCAGTACTTC
CATSRDRGTYEQYF
>TRBJ2-1|TRBD2|-|TRBV6-1
TGTGCCAGCAGACCTGGACTAGCGGGGGCAAATGAGCAGTTCTTC
CASRPGLAGANEQFF